A single sample gave rise to the 24 T cell receptor beta chains below, sequenced in a study of blood T cell repertoires in COVID-19. The protocol was immunoSEQ multiplex PCR, while the TCRdb copy is restricted to in-frame clones and leaves out a portion. This table holds roughly 150,000 clones, over 75% found once. Material: PBMCs or T cells enriched from blood (not recorded which). The receptors derive from a man aged 45-65 years in a cohort exposed to, infected with or recovered from COVID-19 (not recorded which).

The V call is TRBV2, the J call TRBJ2-1, with D unresolved. Trimming stripped 6 bases from V and 8 bases from J, with 8 bases between. The germline V gene has CDR1 SNHLY and CDR2 FYNNEI. The CDR3 is made up of 11 amino acids. DNA for the CDR3: TGTGCCAGCAGCCACCCGGATGAGCAGTTCTTC. Translated: CASSHPDEQFF.

The table lists this clone with a few counts. The V and J genes are TRBV7-8 and TRBJ1-1; unclear D gene. Per germline, CDR1 SGHVS and CDR2 FQNEAQ. Trimming shortened V by 3 bases and J by 1 base, and 9 bases separated the two germline ends. The length of the CDR3 is 14 residues. CDR3 in amino acids: CASSFGSSNTEAFF. CDR3 sequence (DNA): TGTGCCAGCAGCTTTGGGAGTTCGAACACTGAAGCTTTCTTT.

CDR3 sequence: CASSHRGGEAFF. In nucleotides, the CDR3 is TGTGCCAGCAGCCATAGGGGGGGGGAAGCTTTCTTT. The rearrangement uses TRBV3-1 (or the pseudogene TRBV3-2) and TRBJ1-1; maybe TRBD1 (6 bases). The V and J ends lost 3 bases and 8 bases respectively, with 10 bases between them. Germline CDR1 and CDR2: LGHDT and YNNKEL (reference sequence). This CDR3 has 12 amino acids.

The rearrangement joins TRBV11-2 to TRBJ1-5, with 8 bases lining up with TRBD1. CDR1 and CDR2 (germline): SGHAT, FQNNGV. The CDR3 is 15 amino acids. V lost 5 bases to trimming and J lost 1 base; unmatched junction nucleotides: 4. The DNA for the CDR3 is TGTGCCAGCAGCGCAACAGGGGGGAGCAATCAGCCCCAGCATTTT. Translation gives CASSATGGSNQPQHF.

This chain joins TRBV15 and TRBJ2-1, with D possibly being TRBD2 (5 bases). CDR3 length: 14 amino acids. The V end lost 0 bases, the J end lost 8 bases, and 11 bases lay between the germline ends. Germline-derived CDR1 and CDR2 are LNHNV and YYDKDF (reference sequence). CDR3 bases: TGTGCCACCAGCAGAGAAAGGGTCGGGGATGAGCAGTTCTTC. This encodes CATSRERVGDEQFF. Full variable domain (missing parts from reference TRBV15 and TRBJ2-1): DAMVIQNPRYQVTQFGKPVTLSCSQTLNHNVMYWYQQKSSQAPKLLFHYYDKDFNNEADTPDNFQSRRPNTSFCFLDIRSPGLGDTAMYLCATSRERVGDEQFFGPGTRLTVL.

CDR3 bases: TGCAGCGCCGACCCGGGACTAGCCTCCAATGAGCAGTTCTTC. Translation gives CSADPGLASNEQFF. The J gene is TRBJ2-1, the V gene TRBV29-1; 9 nucleotides line up with TRBD2. The CDR3 runs to 14 residues. Germline V CDR1 and CDR2: SQVTM, ANQGSEA. With 7 bases clipped from V and 6 bases from J, the junction kept 10 bases outside the gene matches.

The chain combines TRBV18 with TRBJ2-7; 8 positions agree with TRBD2. This CDR3 spans 15 amino acids. Per germline, CDR1 KGHSH and CDR2 LQKENI. The J segment lost 5 bases and the V segment lost 3 bases, leaving 9 bases of the junction unmatched. The CDR3 DNA is TGTGCCAGCTCACCCGCCGGGAGGGCCGTGAACGAGCAGTACTTC. Translating gives CASSPAGRAVNEQYF.

V gene TRBV7-9 combines with J gene TRBJ2-7; D possibly corresponds to TRBD2 (5 bases). Trimming pared 4 bases from V and 4 bases from J, leaving 11 bases between. Per germline, CDR1 SEHNR and CDR2 FQNEAQ (reference sequence). The CDR3 runs to 13 residues. The CDR3 DNA is TGTGCCAGCAGCTCCCCCCTAGCTTACGAGCAGTACTTC. Translated, it gives CASSSPLAYEQYF.

The gene calls are TRBV18 and TRBJ2-5, with 13 nucleotides matching TRBD2. The germline V gene has CDR1 KGHSH and CDR2 LQKENI. The CDR3 contains 16 residues. With V trimmed by 3 bases and J by 3 bases, 4 bases remained unmatched. CDR3 in amino acids: CASSPLLAGGKETQYF. CDR3 nucleotide sequence: TGTGCCAGCTCACCCCTACTAGCGGGGGGGAAAGAGACCCAGTACTTC.

This rearrangement joins TRBV7-2 to TRBJ1-1; the match to TRBD1 covers 7 bases. J lost 10 bases, V lost 4 bases, and 15 bases had no gene match. The CDR3 length is 15 residues. Germline V CDR1 and CDR2: SGHTA, FQGNSA. The CDR3 region is CASSSPSRGAGGAFF. The CDR3 bases are TGTGCCAGCAGCTCCCCCTCGCGGGGGGCAGGGGGAGCTTTCTTT.

The rearrangement uses TRBV7-9 and TRBJ1-4; D possibly corresponds to TRBD1 (5 bases). Germline assignment: CDR1 SEHNR and CDR2 FQNEAQ (reference sequence). V lost 8 bases, J lost 8 bases, and 18 bases lay in between. CDR3 length: 14 amino acids. The CDR3 region is CASGRTIVWEKLFF. The DNA of the CDR3 is TGTGCCAGCGGGCGGACAATAGTTTGGGAAAAACTGTTTTTT.

In regard to this clone: The sample carries other DNA sequences with the same CDR3. V gene TRBV5-1 combines with J gene TRBJ2-7; TRBD2 is a possible D gene (6 bases). This CDR3 has 15 residues. Germline V gene lookup returns CDR1 SGHRS and CDR2 YFSETQ. Trimming took off 0 bases at V and 0 bases at J, with 10 bases between the two ends. Here the CDR3 DNA reads TGCGCCAGCAGCTTGGCCGGGGGAAGCTCCTACGAGCAGTACTTC. Translation: CASSLAGGSSYEQYF.

The chain links TRBV2 to TRBJ2-7; weak D call: TRBD1 (5 bases). The germline gives CDR1 SNHLY, CDR2 FYNNEI. The CDR3 is 14 residues long. V was pared by 1 base and J by 2 bases, with 9 bases between. In DNA, the CDR3 is TGTGCCAGCAGTGAAGGGGGCTTGACCTACGAGCAGTACTTC. Translation: CASSEGGLTYEQYF.

The rearrangement links TRBV28 to TRBJ1-5; unclear D gene. The CDR3 length is 14 residues. V gave up 1 base and J gave up 7 bases, with 11 bases separating them. CDR1 is MDHEN, CDR2 SYDVKM, per germline. CDR3 nucleotides: TGTGCCAGCAGTTTATACGGGGAGGGCCAGCCCCAGCATTTT. Translating gives CASSLYGEGQPQHF.

This chain links TRBV4-1 with TRBJ1-5; D is unclear. The length of the CDR3 is 15 residues. Per germline, CDR1 MGHRA and CDR2 YSYEKL. V dropped 2 bases and J dropped 0 bases, with 8 bases sitting between them. The CDR3 region has the DNA TGCGCCAGCAGCCAACTTCCTATTAGCAATCAGCCCCAGCATTTT. Amino acid sequence: CASSQLPISNQPQHF.

The chain links TRBV30 to TRBJ2-7, with 13 nucleotides matching TRBD2. J lost 0 bases, V lost 8 bases, and 13 bases had no gene match. Germline-derived CDR1 and CDR2 are GTSNPN and SVGIG (reference sequence). This CDR3 is built from 17 residues. Here the CDR3 reads CAGTGLAGAPSSYEQYF. The CDR3 DNA reads as TGTGCCGGTACTGGACTAGCGGGAGCCCCGAGCTCCTACGAGCAGTACTTC.

The CDR3 nucleotides read TGTGCCAGCAGTCCCCCCCCCGGGACTAGCGGAGAGACCCAGTACTTC. Translating it yields CASSPPPGTSGETQYF. The rearrangement joins TRBV28 to TRBJ2-5; 11 bases agree with TRBD2. After removal of 5 bases from V and 4 bases from J, the junction contained 9 bases not matched to a gene. The CDR3 length is 16 residues. Germline V gene sequence: CDR1 MDHEN, CDR2 SYDVKM. Based on the CDR3 plus reference TRBV28 and TRBJ2-5, the full variable domain is DVKVTQSSRYLVKRTGEKVFLECVQDMDHENMFWYRQDPGLGLRLIYFSYDVKMKEKGDIPEGYSVSREKKERFSLILESASTNQTSMYLCASSPPPGTSGETQYFGPGTRLLVL.

This chain uses TRBV6-4 with TRBJ1-6; D gene unclear. The length of the CDR3 is 13 residues. Germline V lookup: CDR1 MRHNA, CDR2 SNTAGT. With 6 bases removed from V and 7 bases from J, the gap between germline ends came to 10 bases. The CDR3 coding sequence is TGTGCCAGCAGAGAAACGGTGAATTCACCCCTCCACTTT. This encodes CASRETVNSPLHF.

The J gene is TRBJ2-7, the V gene TRBV9; D is perhaps TRBD1 (5 bases). The germline V gene has CDR1 SGDLS and CDR2 YYNGEE. V was clipped by 1 base and J by 5 bases, with 16 bases between them. This CDR3 contains 15 residues. In DNA, the CDR3 is TGTGCCAGCAGCGTATGGGGCAACCCAGGAGACGAGCAGTACTTC. Amino acids: CASSVWGNPGDEQYF.

The chain carries TRBV24-1 and TRBJ1-4; D not resolved. This CDR3 is built from 12 residues. The V and J ends lost 9 bases and 7 bases respectively, with 11 bases between them. Per germline, CDR1 KGHDR and CDR2 SFDVKD. The CDR3 DNA is TGTGCCACCGTGTCCAGATCTGAAAAACTGTTTTTT. This sequence encodes CATVSRSEKLFF.

J is TRBJ1-1 and V is TRBV6-5; D unresolved. The V end lost 6 bases, the J end lost 0 bases, and 11 bases lay between the germline ends. From germline, CDR1 is MNHEY and CDR2 SVGAGI. This CDR3 region has 14 residues. The CDR3 is CASRQTQVNTEAFF. DNA for the CDR3: TGTGCCAGCAGACAAACCCAGGTGAACACTGAAGCTTTCTTT.

The chain combines TRBV28 with TRBJ2-3; 9 bases fit TRBD2. Germline CDR1 is MDHEN and CDR2 is SYDVKM. The V and J ends lost 5 bases and 0 bases, in that order; junction bases with no gene match: 3. There are 15 residues in the CDR3. CDR3 in DNA: TGTGCCAGCAGTCCGACTAGCGGTAGCACAGATACGCAGTATTTT. It specifies CASSPTSGSTDTQYF.

V is TRBV5-1 and J is TRBJ2-4, with a weak D call TRBD2 (5 bases). Trimming removed 3 bases at V and 8 bases at J, with 21 bases between. Germline-derived CDR1 and CDR2 are SGHRS and YFSETQ. CDR3 size: 16 residues. CDR3 DNA: TGCGCCAGCAGCTCCGTCTCGGGGTCCCAAGGAGACATTCAGTACTTC. Residues: CASSSVSGSQGDIQYF.

The rearrangement joins TRBV10-2 to TRBJ1-5; 10 bases are shared with TRBD1. V was clipped by 2 bases and J by 5 bases; unmatched bases: 3. CDR1 is WSHSY, CDR2 SAAADI, per germline. There are 15 residues in the CDR3. The CDR3 is CASSEGDRGDQPQHF. In DNA, the CDR3 is TGCGCCAGCAGTGAGGGGGACAGGGGTGATCAGCCCCAGCATTTT.